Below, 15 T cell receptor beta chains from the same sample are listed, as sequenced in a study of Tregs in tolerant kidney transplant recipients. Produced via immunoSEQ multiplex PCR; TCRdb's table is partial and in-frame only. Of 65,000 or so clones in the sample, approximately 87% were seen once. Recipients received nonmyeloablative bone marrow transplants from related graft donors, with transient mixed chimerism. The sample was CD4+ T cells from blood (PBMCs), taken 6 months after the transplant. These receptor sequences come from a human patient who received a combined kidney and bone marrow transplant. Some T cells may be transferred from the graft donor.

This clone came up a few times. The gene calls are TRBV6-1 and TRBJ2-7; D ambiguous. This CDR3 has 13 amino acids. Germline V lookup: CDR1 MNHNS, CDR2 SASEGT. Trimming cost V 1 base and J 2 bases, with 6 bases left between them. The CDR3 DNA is TGTGCCAGCAGTGAAGGACTTGCCTACGAGCAGTACTTC. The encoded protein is CASSEGLAYEQYF.

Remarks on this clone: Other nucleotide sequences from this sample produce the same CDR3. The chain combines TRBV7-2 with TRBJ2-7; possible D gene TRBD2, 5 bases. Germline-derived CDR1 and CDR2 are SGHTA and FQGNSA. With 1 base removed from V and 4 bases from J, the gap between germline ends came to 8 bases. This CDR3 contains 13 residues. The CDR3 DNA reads TGTGCCAGCAGCTTAGTGCCGGGATACGAGCAGTACTTC. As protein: CASSLVPGYEQYF.

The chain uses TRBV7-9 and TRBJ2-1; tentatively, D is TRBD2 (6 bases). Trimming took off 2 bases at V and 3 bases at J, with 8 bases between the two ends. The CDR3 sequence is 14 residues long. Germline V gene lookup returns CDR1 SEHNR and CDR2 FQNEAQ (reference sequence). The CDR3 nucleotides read TGTGCCAGCAGCTTATGGACTAACTACAATGAGCAGTTCTTC. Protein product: CASSLWTNYNEQFF. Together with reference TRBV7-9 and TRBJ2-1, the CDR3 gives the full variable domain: DTGVSQNPRHKITKRGQNVTFRCDPISEHNRLYWYRQTLGQGPEFLTYFQNEAQLEKSRLLSDRFSAERPKGSFSTLEIQRTEQGDSAMYLCASSLWTNYNEQFFGPGTRLTVL.

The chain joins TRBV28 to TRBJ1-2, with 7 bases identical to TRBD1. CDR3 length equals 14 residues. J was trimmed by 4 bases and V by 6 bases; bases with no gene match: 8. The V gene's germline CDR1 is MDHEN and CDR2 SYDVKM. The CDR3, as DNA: TGTGCCAGCAGCCGACGACAGGGAGTCTATGGCTACACCTTC. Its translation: CASSRRQGVYGYTF.

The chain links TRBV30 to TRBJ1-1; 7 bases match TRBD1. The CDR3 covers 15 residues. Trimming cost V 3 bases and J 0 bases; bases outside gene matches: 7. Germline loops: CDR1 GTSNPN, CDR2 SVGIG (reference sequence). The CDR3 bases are TGTGCCTGGAGCCTCCTGGGACAGATGAACACTGAAGCTTTCTTT. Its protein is CAWSLLGQMNTEAFF.

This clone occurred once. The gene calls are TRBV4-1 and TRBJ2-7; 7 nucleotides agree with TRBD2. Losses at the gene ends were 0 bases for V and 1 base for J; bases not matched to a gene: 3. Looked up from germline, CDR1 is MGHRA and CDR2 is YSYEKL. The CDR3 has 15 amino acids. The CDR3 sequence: CASSQELAVSYEQYF. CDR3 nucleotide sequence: TGCGCCAGCAGCCAAGAGCTAGCGGTTTCCTACGAGCAGTACTTC.

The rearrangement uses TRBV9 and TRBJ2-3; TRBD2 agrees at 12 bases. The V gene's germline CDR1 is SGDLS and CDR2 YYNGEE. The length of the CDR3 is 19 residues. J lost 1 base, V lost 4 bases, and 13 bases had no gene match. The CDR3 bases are TGTGCCAGCAGCAATACCGTGACTAGCGGGAGCTGGGGCACAGATACGCAGTATTTT. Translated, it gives CASSNTVTSGSWGTDTQYF. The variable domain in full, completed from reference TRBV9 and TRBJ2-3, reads DSGVTQTPKHLITATGQRVTLRCSPRSGDLSVYWYQQSLDQGLQFLIQYYNGEERAKGNILERFSAQQFPDLHSELNLSSLELGDSALYFCASSNTVTSGSWGTDTQYFGPGTRLTVL.

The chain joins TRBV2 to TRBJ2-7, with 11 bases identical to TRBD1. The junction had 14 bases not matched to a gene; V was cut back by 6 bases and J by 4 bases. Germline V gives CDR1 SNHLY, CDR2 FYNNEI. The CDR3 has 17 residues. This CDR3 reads CASSSYTGGTGGYEQYF. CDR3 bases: TGTGCCAGCAGCTCATACACGGGAGGGACAGGGGGATACGAGCAGTACTTC. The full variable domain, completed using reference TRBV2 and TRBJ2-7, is EPEVTQTPSHQVTQMGQEVILRCVPISNHLYFYWYRQILGQKVEFLVSFYNNEISEKSEIFDDQFSVERPDGSNFTLKIRSTKLEDSAMYFCASSSYTGGTGGYEQYFGPGTRLTVT.

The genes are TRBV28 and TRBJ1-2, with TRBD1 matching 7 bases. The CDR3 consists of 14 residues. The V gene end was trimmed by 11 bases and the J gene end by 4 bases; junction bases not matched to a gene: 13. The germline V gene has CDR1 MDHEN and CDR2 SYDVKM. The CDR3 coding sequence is TGTGCCGGCAATCGACAGGGTAGGGGCTATGGCTACACCTTC. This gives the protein CAGNRQGRGYGYTF.

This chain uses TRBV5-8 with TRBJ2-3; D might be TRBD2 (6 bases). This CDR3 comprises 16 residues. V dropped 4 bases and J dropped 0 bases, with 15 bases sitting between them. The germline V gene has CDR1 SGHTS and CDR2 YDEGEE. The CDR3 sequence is CASSPGTGASTDTQYF. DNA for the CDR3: TGTGCCAGCAGCCCCGGGACTGGGGCTAGCACAGATACGCAGTATTTT. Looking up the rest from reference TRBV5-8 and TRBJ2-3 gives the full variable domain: EAGVTQSPTHLIKTRGQQATLRCSPISGHTSVYWYQQALGLGLQFLLWYDEGEERNRGNFPPRFSGRQFPNYSSELNVNALELEDSALYLCASSPGTGASTDTQYFGPGTRLTVL.

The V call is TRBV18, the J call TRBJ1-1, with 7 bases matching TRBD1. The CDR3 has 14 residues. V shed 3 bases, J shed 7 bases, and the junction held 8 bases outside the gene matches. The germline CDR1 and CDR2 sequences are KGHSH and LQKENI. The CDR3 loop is CASSPRDSALEAFF. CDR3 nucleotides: TGTGCCAGCTCACCTAGGGACAGCGCGCTTGAAGCTTTCTTT.

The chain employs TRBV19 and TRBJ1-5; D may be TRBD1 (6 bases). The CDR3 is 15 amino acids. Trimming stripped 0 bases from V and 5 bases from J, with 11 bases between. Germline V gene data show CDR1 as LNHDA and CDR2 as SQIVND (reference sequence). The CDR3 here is CASSIDRGLDQPQHF. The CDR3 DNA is TGTGCCAGTAGTATAGACAGGGGATTAGATCAGCCCCAGCATTTT.

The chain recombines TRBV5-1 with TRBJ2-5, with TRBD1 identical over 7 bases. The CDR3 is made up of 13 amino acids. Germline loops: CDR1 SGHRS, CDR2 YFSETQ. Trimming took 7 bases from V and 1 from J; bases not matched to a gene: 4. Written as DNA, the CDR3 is TGCGCCAGCGGCAGGGGGTCCCAAGAGACCCAGTACTTC. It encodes CASGRGSQETQYF.

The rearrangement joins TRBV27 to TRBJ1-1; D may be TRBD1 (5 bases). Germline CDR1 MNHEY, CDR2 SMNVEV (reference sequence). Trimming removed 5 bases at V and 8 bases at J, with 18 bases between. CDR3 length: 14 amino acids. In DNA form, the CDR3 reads TGTGCCAGCAGTCCTTTCCGGGGCGGGGTAGAAGCTTTCTTT. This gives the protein CASSPFRGGVEAFF.

The CDR3 DNA sequence: TGTGCCAGCACACTAGGGGGCCCGAACTATGGCTACACCTTC. Translating it yields CASTLGGPNYGYTF. The rearrangement joins TRBV28 to TRBJ1-2; 7 bases fit TRBD1. The junction had 7 bases not matched to a gene; V was cut back by 7 bases and J by 2 bases. This CDR3 is built from 14 residues. From germline, CDR1 is MDHEN and CDR2 SYDVKM.